Listed here are 26 T cell receptor beta chains from one sample, sequenced in a study of blood T cell repertoires in COVID-19. Measured with immunoSEQ multiplex PCR; TCRdb has only the in-frame clones, and not every one. The table records approximately 210,000 clones, roughly 80% of them present only once. Sequencing used peripheral blood. Receptors originate from a human donor in a cohort sampled during active COVID-19.

V usage is TRBV28 and J usage is TRBJ1-3; 11 bases map to TRBD1. The V gene end was trimmed by 4 bases and the J gene end by 0 bases; junction bases not matched to a gene: 14. This CDR3 comprises 20 residues. Germline loops: CDR1 MDHEN, CDR2 SYDVKM. The CDR3 loop is CASSSPLDPGQGGSGNTIYF. The CDR3 bases are TGTGCCAGCAGTTCCCCATTGGACCCGGGACAGGGGGGCTCTGGAAACACCATATATTTT.

This chain uses TRBV10-3 with TRBJ2-7, with 8 bases aligning to TRBD2. This CDR3 has 14 amino acids. J was trimmed by 6 bases and V by 1 base; bases with no gene match: 5. Germline-derived CDR1 and CDR2 are ENHRY and SYGVKD. In DNA, the CDR3 is TGTGCCATCAGTGAGTGGCGGGAGGAAGGCGAGCAGTACTTC. Its translation: CAISEWREEGEQYF.

The J gene is TRBJ2-1, the V gene TRBV28; 7 nucleotides align to TRBD2. The CDR3 is 16 residues long. V lost 5 bases and J lost 0; bases outside the gene matches: 7. Germline V gene data show CDR1 as MDHEN and CDR2 as SYDVKM. CDR3: CASSAPSGSSYNEQFF. The CDR3 coding sequence is TGTGCCAGCAGTGCCCCTAGCGGAAGCTCCTACAATGAGCAGTTCTTC.

This clone came up once. The J gene is TRBJ1-5, the V gene TRBV30, with 8 nucleotides matching TRBD1. There are 12 residues in the CDR3. J was trimmed by 5 bases and V by 4 bases; bases with no gene match: 1. Germline V CDR1 and CDR2: GTSNPN, SVGIG (reference sequence). The DNA of the CDR3 is TGTGCCTGGACACAGGGGGATCAGCCCCAGCATTTT. Translated, it gives CAWTQGDQPQHF.

The chain uses TRBV30 and TRBJ1-1; TRBD1 aligns across 10 bases. The junction had 5 bases not matched to a gene; V was cut back by 0 bases and J by 1 base. The CDR3 extends over 16 amino acids. Germline V gene sequence: CDR1 GTSNPN, CDR2 SVGIG (reference sequence). CDR3 sequence: CAWSVIRDRGNTEAFF. The CDR3 DNA is TGTGCCTGGAGTGTCATACGGGACAGGGGGAACACTGAAGCTTTCTTT. Full variable domain (rest looked up from reference TRBV30 and TRBJ1-1): SQTIHQWPATLVQPVGSPLSLECTVEGTSNPNLYWYRQAAGRGLQLLFYSVGIGQISSEVPQNLSASRPQDRQFILSSKKLLLSDSGFYLCAWSVIRDRGNTEAFFGQGTRLTVV.

This clone was observed a few times. The chain links TRBV5-1 to TRBJ1-2, with D possibly matching TRBD1 (5 bases). The CDR3 consists of 15 residues. Germline assignment: CDR1 SGHRS and CDR2 YFSETQ. V lost 4 bases and J lost 7, with 20 bases in between. The CDR3 coding sequence is TGCGCCAGCAGCCCGGGGGGTGAAGTGGGTATTGGCTACACCTTC. It is translated as CASSPGGEVGIGYTF.

To note about this clone: A junction end diverges from the germline sequence, so it may reflect a read error. The V call is TRBV2, the J call TRBJ2-7; possible D gene TRBD1, 6 bases. Germline V lookup: CDR1 SNHLY, CDR2 FYNNEI. The CDR3 extends over 13 amino acids. CDR3 sequence (DNA): TGTGCCAGCAGCGAAGGGACATTCTACGAGCAGTACTTC. This translates into CASSEGTFYEQYF.

This clone was observed a few times. The V call is TRBV7-9, the J call TRBJ2-7; D uncertain. The CDR3 totals 15 residues. Germline V gene sequence: CDR1 SEHNR, CDR2 FQNEAQ (reference sequence). V lost 5 bases, J lost 1 base, and 15 bases lay in between. This CDR3 reads CASSDDKRVSYEQYF. Here the CDR3 DNA reads TGTGCCAGCAGCGATGACAAGAGAGTATCCTACGAGCAGTACTTC.

The rearrangement uses TRBV5-1 and TRBJ2-3, with 8 bases lining up with TRBD2. CDR1 is SGHRS, CDR2 YFSETQ, per germline. Trimming took 1 base from V and 4 from J; bases not matched to a gene: 5. This CDR3 spans 15 amino acids. CDR3 loop: CASSLSGGIADTQYF. The CDR3 nucleotides are TGCGCCAGCAGCTTGAGCGGGGGAATCGCAGATACGCAGTATTTT. Full variable domain (missing parts from reference TRBV5-1 and TRBJ2-3): KAGVTQTPRYLIKTRGQQVTLSCSPISGHRSVSWYQQTPGQGLQFLFEYFSETQRNKGNFPGRFSGRQFSNSRSEMNVSTLELGDSALYLCASSLSGGIADTQYFGPGTRLTVL.

The sample holds a few counts of this clone. This chain uses TRBV6-2 or TRBV6-3 with TRBJ2-7; D may be TRBD1 (5 bases). Germline V CDR1 and CDR2: MNHEY, SVGEGT. This CDR3 comprises 13 residues. The V gene lost 5 bases and the J gene lost 7 bases, with 15 bases spanning the gap. The CDR3 coding sequence is TGTGCCAGCAGTGGGAATACAGGACGAGAGCAGTACTTC. Its protein product is CASSGNTGREQYF.

The V gene is TRBV27, the J gene TRBJ2-1, with D possibly TRBD2 on 6 matching bases. V lost 3 bases to trimming and J lost 7 bases, with 16 bases between them. CDR3 size: 15 residues. CDR1 is MNHEY and CDR2 is SMNVEV in the germline V gene (reference sequence). CDR3 DNA: TGTGCCAGCAGTTTGAGGCGGGATTGGGGGAATGAGCAGTTCTTC. It yields the protein CASSLRRDWGNEQFF.

This sequence joins TRBV27 and TRBJ2-7; D is unclear. Germline V CDR1 and CDR2: MNHEY, SMNVEV (reference sequence). V was pared by 3 bases and J by 4 bases, with 4 bases between. The CDR3 extends over 11 amino acids. The CDR3 sequence is CASSFGYEQYF. In DNA, the CDR3 is TGTGCCAGCAGTTTCGGTTACGAGCAGTACTTC.

This clone was seen once. The rearrangement joins TRBV11-2 to TRBJ1-1; maybe TRBD1 (6 bases). The CDR3 spans 14 residues. The germline V gene encodes CDR1 SGHAT and CDR2 FQNNGV. V was clipped by 6 bases and J by 2 bases, with 13 bases between them. The CDR3 DNA sequence: TGTGCCAGCAGATCCGGGACAATTAACACTGAAGCTTTCTTT. Protein product: CASRSGTINTEAFF. The variable domain in full, with the rest retrieved from reference TRBV11-2 and TRBJ1-1, is EAGVAQSPRYKIIEKRQSVAFWCNPISGHATLYWYQQILGQGPKLLIQFQNNGVVDDSQLPKDRFSAERLKGVDSTLKIQPAKLEDSAVYLCASRSGTINTEAFFGQGTRLTVV.

This clone was detected only a few times. This sequence joins TRBV12-3 or TRBV12-4 and TRBJ2-5; weak D call: TRBD1 (6 bases). The CDR3 contains 13 residues. V lost 6 bases to trimming and J lost 5 bases, with 13 bases between them. The CDR3 nucleotides read TGTGCCAGCAGGGACAGTAACGTGGAGACCCAGTACTTC. Protein sequence: CASRDSNVETQYF.

The chain employs TRBV5-6 and TRBJ2-1, with 12 bases lining up with TRBD2. Germline trimming cut 3 bases from V and 5 bases from J; bases unmatched to any gene: 12. The CDR3 has 18 amino acids. Germline V gene sequence: CDR1 SGHDT, CDR2 YYEEEE. The chain's CDR3 is CASSSTSGGLLIDNEQFF. The CDR3 bases are TGTGCCAGCAGCTCAACTAGCGGGGGGCTTCTAATCGACAATGAGCAGTTCTTC.

In this sample, this clone turned up a few times. This chain links TRBV24-1 with TRBJ1-5; D perhaps matches TRBD1 (6 bases). Germline assignment: CDR1 KGHDR and CDR2 SFDVKD. Trimming removed 4 bases from V and 4 bases from J, with 10 bases in between. This CDR3 has 14 residues. The CDR3 loop reads CATSDRGWNQPQHF. CDR3 DNA: TGTGCCACCAGTGACAGGGGATGGAATCAGCCCCAGCATTTT.

V is TRBV7-7 and J is TRBJ2-3; D call uncertain. Trimming removed 2 bases from V and 2 bases from J, with 8 bases in between. Germline assignment: CDR1 SSHAT and CDR2 FNYEAQ (reference sequence). This CDR3 has 14 residues. Here the CDR3 reads CASSLRVDTDTQYF. The DNA of the CDR3 is TGTGCCAGCAGCTTACGAGTTGACACAGATACGCAGTATTTT.

This clone turned up a few times. V and J are TRBV4-1 and TRBJ1-3; D gene unclear. Germline CDR1 reads MGHRA; CDR2 reads YSYEKL. V lost 0 bases and J lost 0, with 9 bases in between. The CDR3 is 16 residues long. The chain's CDR3 is CASSQEATNSGNTIYF. The DNA of the CDR3 is TGCGCCAGCAGCCAAGAGGCAACGAACTCTGGAAACACCATATATTTT.

This chain links TRBV18 with TRBJ2-5; 10 bases align to TRBD1. This CDR3 is 13 amino acids long. Germline loops: CDR1 KGHSH, CDR2 LQKENI. Trimming cost V 6 bases and J 7 bases; bases outside gene matches: 5. CDR3 sequence (DNA): TGTGCCAGCTCCGGGACAGGGGACGTGACCCAGTACTTC. Translation: CASSGTGDVTQYF.

The rearrangement joins TRBV6-6 to TRBJ2-2; D remains unclear. The CDR3 totals 14 residues. The ends were cut back, 6 bases at V and 5 bases at J, with 13 bases in the middle. Germline values: CDR1 MNHNY, CDR2 SVGAGI (reference sequence). CDR3: CASRLIGPTGELFF. DNA for the CDR3: TGTGCCAGCAGACTAATAGGCCCAACCGGGGAGCTGTTTTTT.

This chain uses TRBV29-1 with TRBJ1-1; D unclear. Trimming stripped 0 bases from V and 3 bases from J, with 8 bases between. The CDR3 length is 13 residues. The germline V gene encodes CDR1 SQVTM and CDR2 ANQGSEA. The CDR3 spells CSVEEHADTEAFF. The CDR3 coding sequence is TGCAGCGTTGAAGAACATGCGGACACTGAAGCTTTCTTT.

V usage is TRBV9 and J usage is TRBJ2-7; D perhaps matches TRBD2 (6 bases). The germline V gene encodes CDR1 SGDLS and CDR2 YYNGEE. The CDR3 has 16 residues. Trimming stripped 4 bases from V and 3 bases from J, with 20 bases between. In DNA form, the CDR3 reads TGTGCCAGCAGCCCTCGCCCCTCTAGCGTGAGCTACGAGCAGTACTTC. It encodes CASSPRPSSVSYEQYF.

This rearrangement joins TRBV2 to TRBJ1-6; 8 nucleotides agree with TRBD1. Per the germline V gene, CDR1 is SNHLY and CDR2 is FYNNEI. Trimming took 8 bases from V and 9 from J; bases not matched to a gene: 12. The CDR3 has 15 residues. The CDR3 loop reads CASSPDVTGVSPLHF. The CDR3, as DNA: TGTGCCAGCTCCCCTGATGTGACAGGGGTTTCACCCCTCCACTTT. Full variable domain (missing parts from reference TRBV2 and TRBJ1-6): EPEVTQTPSHQVTQMGQEVILRCVPISNHLYFYWYRQILGQKVEFLVSFYNNEISEKSEIFDDQFSVERPDGSNFTLKIRSTKLEDSAMYFCASSPDVTGVSPLHFGNGTRLTVT.

The rearrangement joins TRBV6-4 to TRBJ2-1; 9 bases fit TRBD2. The CDR3 is made up of 13 amino acids. Per germline, CDR1 MRHNA and CDR2 SNTAGT. J gave up 3 bases and V 6 bases, and 0 bases lay outside the gene matches. The CDR3 DNA is TGTGCCAGCAGAGCGGGAGGCTACAATGAGCAGTTCTTC. Protein sequence: CASRAGGYNEQFF.

The chain couples TRBV2 to TRBJ1-6, with D perhaps TRBD1 (5 bases). The CDR3 runs 13 residues. The V end lost 6 bases, the J end lost 3 bases, and 6 bases lay between the germline ends. Germline values: CDR1 SNHLY, CDR2 FYNNEI. DNA for the CDR3: TGTGCCAGCAGACAGGACTATAATTCACCCCTCCACTTT. Its protein is CASRQDYNSPLHF.

This clone was recorded only once. This rearrangement joins TRBV7-2 to TRBJ2-2; the match to TRBD1 covers 8 bases. The CDR3 is 16 residues long. Germline CDR1 and CDR2: SGHTA and FQGNSA. V trimming: 1 base; J trimming: 4 bases; junction bases outside the gene matches: 5. The CDR3 sequence: CASSLGPTGGTGELFF. CDR3 nucleotides: TGTGCCAGCAGCTTAGGCCCCACAGGGGGCACCGGGGAGCTGTTTTTT.